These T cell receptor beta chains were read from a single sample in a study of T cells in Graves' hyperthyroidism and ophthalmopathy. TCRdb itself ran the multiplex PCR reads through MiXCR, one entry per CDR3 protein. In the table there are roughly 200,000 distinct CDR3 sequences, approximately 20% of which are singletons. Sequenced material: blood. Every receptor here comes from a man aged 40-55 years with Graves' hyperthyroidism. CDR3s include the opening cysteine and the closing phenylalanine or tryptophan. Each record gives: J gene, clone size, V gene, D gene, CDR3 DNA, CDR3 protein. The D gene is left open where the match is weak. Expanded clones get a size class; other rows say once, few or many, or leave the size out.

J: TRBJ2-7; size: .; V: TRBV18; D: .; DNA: TGTGGCAGCTCACGGGACTTCTCCTACGAGCAGTACTTC; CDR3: CGSSRDFSYEQYF
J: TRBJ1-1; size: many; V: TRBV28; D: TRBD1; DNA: TGTGCCAGCAGCCCAGTCCCGGGACAGGGGGCGGGCACTGAAGCTTTCTTT; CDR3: CASSPVPGQGAGTEAFF
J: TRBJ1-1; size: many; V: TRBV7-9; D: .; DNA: TGTGCCAGCAGCTTAGAGCCGGGGGGGGGCACTGAAGCTTTCTTT; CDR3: CASSLEPGGGTEAFF
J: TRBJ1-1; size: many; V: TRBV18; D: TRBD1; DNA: TGTGCCAGCTCACCCTGGACAGGGGGTGACACTGAAGCTTTCTTT; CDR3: CASSPWTGGDTEAFF
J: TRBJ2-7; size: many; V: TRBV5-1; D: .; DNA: TGCGCCAGCAGCCTGGGAGCTGGGGTGAGGAACTACGAGCAGTACTTC; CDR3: CASSLGAGVRNYEQYF
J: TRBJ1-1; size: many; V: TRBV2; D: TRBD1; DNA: TGTGCCAGCAGTGAACAGGGGGGAGGCACTGAAGCTTTCTTT; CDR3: CASSEQGGGTEAFF
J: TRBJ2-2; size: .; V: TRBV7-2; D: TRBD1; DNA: TGTGCCAGCAGCCCCCGGACAGGCTACACCGGGGAGCTGTCTTTT; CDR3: CASSPRTGYTGELSF
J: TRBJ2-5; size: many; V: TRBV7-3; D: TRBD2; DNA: TGTGCCAGCAGCTTAACGGGCGGGGGGCCGACCCAGTACTTC; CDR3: CASSLTGGGPTQYF
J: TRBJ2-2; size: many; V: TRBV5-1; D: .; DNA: TGCGCCAGCAGCTTGGAGGGGGTCCGCACCGGGGAGCTGTTTTTT; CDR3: CASSLEGVRTGELFF
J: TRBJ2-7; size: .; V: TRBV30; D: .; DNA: TGTGCCTGTAATGGGTGCGAGCAGTACTTC; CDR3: CACNGCEQYF
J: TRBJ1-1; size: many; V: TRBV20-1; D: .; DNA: TGCAGTGCCAGAGCTGGGTTCGGAGCTTTCTTT; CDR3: CSARAGFGAFF
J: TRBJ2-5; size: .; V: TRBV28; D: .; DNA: TGTGCCAGCGTTCCCGTCTTGGCACCAACCGAGACCCAGTACTTC; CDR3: CASVPVLAPTETQYF
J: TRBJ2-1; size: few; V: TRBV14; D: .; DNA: TGTGCCAGCAGCCCCCTGGTTGGCAGCTACAATGAGCAGTTCTTC; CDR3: CASSPLVGSYNEQFF
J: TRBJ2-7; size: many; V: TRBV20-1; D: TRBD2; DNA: TGCAGTGCTAGAGGGGACTACCCCTACGAGCAGTACTTC; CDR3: CSARGDYPYEQYF
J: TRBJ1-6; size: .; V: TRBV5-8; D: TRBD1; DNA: TGTGCCAGCAGCGACCGGACAGGGGACTCCTATAATTCACCCCTCCACTTT; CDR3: CASSDRTGDSYNSPLHF
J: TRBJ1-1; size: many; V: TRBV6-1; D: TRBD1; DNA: TGTGCCAGCAGAGACAGGGGGGTAGCTTTCTTT; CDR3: CASRDRGVAFF
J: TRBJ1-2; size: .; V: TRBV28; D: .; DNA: TGTGCCAGCAGTTTCGGGGCAGGGTGGGTCTATGGCTACACCTTC; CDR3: CASSFGAGWVYGYTF
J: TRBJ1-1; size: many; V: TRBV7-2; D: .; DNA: TGTGCCAGCAGCCCTATGCAGCGCATGAACACTGAAGCTTTCTTT; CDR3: CASSPMQRMNTEAFF
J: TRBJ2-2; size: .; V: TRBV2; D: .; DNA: TGTGCCAGCAGTGGGGCAGACCAAACCACCGGGGAGCTGTTTTTT; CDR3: CASSGADQTTGELFF
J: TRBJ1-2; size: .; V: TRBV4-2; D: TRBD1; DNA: TGTGCCAGCAGCCTCGCCGGGACAGAGAGCAACTATGGCTACACCTTC; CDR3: CASSLAGTESNYGYTF
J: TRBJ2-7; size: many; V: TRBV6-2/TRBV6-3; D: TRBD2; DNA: TGTGCCAGCAGTAACCGACTAGCGGGGGGCTACGAGCAGTACTTC; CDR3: CASSNRLAGGYEQYF
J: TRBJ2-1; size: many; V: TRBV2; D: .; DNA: TGTGCCAGCAGACAGGACGTCGGCAATGAGCAGTTCTTC; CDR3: CASRQDVGNEQFF
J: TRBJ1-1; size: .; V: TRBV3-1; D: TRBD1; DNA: TGTGCCAGCAGCCAAGGAGACAGGGGCTGGACTGAAGCTTTCTTT; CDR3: CASSQGDRGWTEAFF
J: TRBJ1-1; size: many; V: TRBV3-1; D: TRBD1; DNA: TGTGCCAGCAGCCAAGGGACAGGGACCACTGAAGCTTTCTTT; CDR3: CASSQGTGTTEAFF
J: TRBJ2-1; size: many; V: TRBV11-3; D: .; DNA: TGTGCCAGCAGCTTAGAGGGCCCCGCGACAGACAATGAGCAGTTCTTC; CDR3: CASSLEGPATDNEQFF
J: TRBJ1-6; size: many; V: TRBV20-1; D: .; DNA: TGCAGTGCTAGGAGGCAGGGGACTTCACCCCTCCACTTT; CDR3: CSARRQGTSPLHF
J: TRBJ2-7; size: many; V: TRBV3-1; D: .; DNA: TGTGCCAGCAGCCAAGGTGTCCAGGGCCGATACGAGCAGTACTTC; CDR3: CASSQGVQGRYEQYF
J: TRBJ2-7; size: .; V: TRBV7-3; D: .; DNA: TGTGCCAGCAGGGAACATGGACGCAACACCTACGAGCAGTACTTC; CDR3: CASREHGRNTYEQYF
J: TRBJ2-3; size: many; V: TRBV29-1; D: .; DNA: TGCAGCGTTGGGGACACAGATACGCAGTATTTT; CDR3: CSVGDTDTQYF
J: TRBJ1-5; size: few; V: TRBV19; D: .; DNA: TGTGCCAGTAGCAAGAATAGCAATCAGCCCCAGCATTTT; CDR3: CASSKNSNQPQHF
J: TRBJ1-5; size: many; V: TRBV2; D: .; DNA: TGTGCCAGCAGTGGACAGTATAGCAATCAGCCCCAGCATTTT; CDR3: CASSGQYSNQPQHF
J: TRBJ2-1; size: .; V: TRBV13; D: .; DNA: TGTGCCAACAGCTTTCCGGGGCTGGTGGTCAATGAGCAGTTCTTC; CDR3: CANSFPGLVVNEQFF
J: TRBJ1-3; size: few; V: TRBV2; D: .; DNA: TGTGCCAGCAAGAAAACAGGGTGGGTTGGAAACACCATATATTTT; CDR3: CASKKTGWVGNTIYF
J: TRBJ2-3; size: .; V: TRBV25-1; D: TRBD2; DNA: TGTGCCAGCAGTCCACCTAGCGGGGGGACAGATACGCAGTATTTT; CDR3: CASSPPSGGTDTQYF
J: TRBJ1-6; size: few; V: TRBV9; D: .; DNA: TGTGCCAGCAGCGTAGATGGGCGGGCCGGGGATAATTCACCCCTCCACTTT; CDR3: CASSVDGRAGDNSPLHF
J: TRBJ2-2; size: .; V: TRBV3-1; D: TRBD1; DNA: TGTGCCAGCAGTCCGGACAGGGGGGCGTTGGGTACCGGGGAGCTGTTTTTT; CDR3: CASSPDRGALGTGELFF
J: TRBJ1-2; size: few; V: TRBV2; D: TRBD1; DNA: TGTGCCAGCAGTGAAGGACAGGGGTGGGGCTACACCTTC; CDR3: CASSEGQGWGYTF
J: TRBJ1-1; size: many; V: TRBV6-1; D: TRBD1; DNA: TGTGCCAGCCAGACAGGGGGCACTGAAGCTTTCTTT; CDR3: CASQTGGTEAFF
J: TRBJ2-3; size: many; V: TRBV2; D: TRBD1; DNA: TGTGCCAGCACTCCCGGGACAGGGGGCACAGATACGCAGTATTTT; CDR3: CASTPGTGGTDTQYF
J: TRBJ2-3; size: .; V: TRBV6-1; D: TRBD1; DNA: TGTGCCAGCAAGAAGACAGGGGGCCTAGCAGATACGCAGTATTTT; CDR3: CASKKTGGLADTQYF
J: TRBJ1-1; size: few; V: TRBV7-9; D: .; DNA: TGTGCCAGCAGCTTAACATGGGCTAACACTGAAGCTTTCTTT; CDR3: CASSLTWANTEAFF
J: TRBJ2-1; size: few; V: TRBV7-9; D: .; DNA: TGTGCCAGCAGCTTTACTGACAGGACCTACAATGAGCAGTTCTTC; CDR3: CASSFTDRTYNEQFF
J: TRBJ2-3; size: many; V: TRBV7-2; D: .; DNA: TGTGCCAGCAGCAGGGGGCGGGGATTGTCAGATACGCAGTATTTT; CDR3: CASSRGRGLSDTQYF
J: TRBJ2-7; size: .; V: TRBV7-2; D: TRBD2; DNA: TGTGCCAGCAGCTTATATGCCGGGACTAGCGGGAGGAGCTCCTACGAGCAGTACTTC; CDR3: CASSLYAGTSGRSSYEQYF
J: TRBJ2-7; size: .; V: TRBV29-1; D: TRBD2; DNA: TGCAGCGCCGTAGCGGGGGGGCAAACGAACGAGCAGTACTTC; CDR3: CSAVAGGQTNEQYF
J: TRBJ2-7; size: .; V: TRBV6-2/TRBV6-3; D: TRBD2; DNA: TGTGCCAGCAGGCCGGGACTAGCGGGGGTTTACGAGCAGTACTTC; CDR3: CASRPGLAGVYEQYF
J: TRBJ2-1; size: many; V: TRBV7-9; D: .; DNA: TGTGCCAGCAGCTTAGGCCTGGGGGGAAGCTCCTACAATGAGCAGTTCTTC; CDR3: CASSLGLGGSSYNEQFF
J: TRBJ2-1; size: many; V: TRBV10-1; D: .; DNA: TGCGCCAGTATGGATGAAAGCAGTGGGAACAATGAGCAGTTCTTC; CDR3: CASMDESSGNNEQFF
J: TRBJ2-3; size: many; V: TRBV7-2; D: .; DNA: TGTGCCAGCAGCCTGGGGACCTCCACAGATACGCAGTATTTT; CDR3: CASSLGTSTDTQYF